This T cell receptor beta chain was captured in a study of shared clonotypes between healthy human individuals (dated by TCRdb to the early 2020s). Describing the broader study: Two women and a few men aged 18 to 49 years were included in the cohort. Different laboratories and diverse techniques were used to prepare libraries and sequence TCR repertoires, to increase sequencing depth and limit assay-specific biases. Per donor, three plates each were used for CD4 naive and CD4 memory, two for CD8 naive, and one for CD8 memory. Between about 0.85 and 8.9 billion PBMCs per donor were obtained by leukapheresis. To estimate repertoire size and how much clonotypes are shared between individuals, the study performed deep sequencing of blood TCR repertoires from 4 to 6 healthy adults.

Worth noting for this clone: It has no known antigen specificity. Qualities for individual bases were not recorded, and no much larger clone is one base off.

CDR1 SGHTS and CDR2 YDEGEE were looked up in the germline V gene. Counted from cysteine to phenylalanine, this CDR3 has 11 amino acids. The CDR3 DNA has 33 bases and is translated from base 1. V is shortened by 4 bases, J by 5 bases, and the region joining them spans 4 bases. TCR CDR3 regions were amplified from genomic DNA by multiplex PCR using the deep immunoSEQ assay. For each cell subset, the extracted genomic DNA was distributed evenly across all wells of several immunoSEQ 96-well plates, and each plate served as one replicate. For sorted subsets, each replicate PCR was loaded with 200 ng genomic DNA, equivalent to 30,000 or so T cell genomes. The purified libraries were quantified using a Qubit 3.0 fluorometer, sized with a Bioanalyzer 2100, and then quantified again using the KAPA Library Quantification kit. Each immunoSEQ 96-well plate was sequenced on its own single-read 150-cycle Illumina NextSeq 550 flow cell. In the original analysis: Because only junctional sequences without quality scores were contained in the immunoSEQ output, filtering matching that applied to full-length reads could not be performed. To assign V/J genes and CDR3, sequences were annotated using PyIR, a Python wrapper for IgBLAST v1.9, with IMGT germline references. Reads were removed for weak V/J assignments (E-value above 1e-6), missing CDR3, stop codons, out-of-frame junctions, or ambiguous translated residues. V3J clonotypes were defined by identical inferred V gene, J gene, and CDR3 amino acid sequence. Percentage overlap between repertoires was calculated by dividing the number of shared unique clonotypes by the size of the smaller repertoire. Repertoire richness was assessed with RTK rarefaction, the Chao1 estimator, and Recon v2.1 estimates of unobserved clonotypes. For all TCRbeta clonotypes obtained by the gDNA method from several donors, generation probabilities were computed with OLGA. The source is immuneACCESS, and TCRdb retained only in-frame sequences with V and J called. Part of the clones is not carried over; for the studies checked, unresolved V genes explain less than half of this, and the remainder is unexplained. V and J calls plus clone size are reproduced from that table; the DNA served to infer D and trimming. Counted in this sample were about a million clones; roughly 80% of them appeared once. 0.89% of the sample is held by the ten biggest clonotypes.

Donors were healthy HIV-negative adults with no recently reported acute infections or vaccinations. Only Caucasian adults living in Nashville, Tennessee, USA were represented among the donors. Magnetic negative selection was used to enrich CD4+ T cells, after which naive cells were positively selected on CD45RA and the negative fraction became the memory subset. Blood was collected by leukapheresis, and PBMCs were isolated by Ficoll-Histopaque density gradient centrifugation and then cryopreserved in liquid nitrogen vapor phase. Analytical flow cytometry was used to check the purity and quantity of every magnetically sorted T cell population. From each sorted fraction, genomic DNA was isolated and quantified by UV absorbance on a Nanodrop 2000c. The full study reports these points: Estimated clonotype richness was generally larger for naive than for memory subsets. Sharing across four donors was observed for around 5% of naive CD4, about 4% of naive CD8, 2% to 2.5% of memory CD4, and about 0.39% of memory CD8 clonotypes. Sampling was restricted to blood, and TCR repertoires in tissue are likely to differ from TCR repertoires in blood. Higher generation probabilities were observed for clonotypes shared by all four sorted-subset donors than for non-shared clonotypes. Pairwise subsampling indicated that sequencing depth was expected to affect the degree of clonotype sharing among donors. Because the study included only a small number of donors, the genetic and exposure-history diversity represented was limited. Rarefaction of sorted-subset datasets indicated incomplete sequencing despite the large sequencing depth.

The sample was memory CD4+ T cells from PBMCs. The cell subset or site tag for this specimen amounts to: CD45RA-negative fraction. The source of this sequence is a man aged 18 to 29 in good health. Some clones in this sample may be carry-over from other donors' samples. Here the chain combines TRBV5-8 and TRBJ2-1; the D gene remains uncertain. The DNA sequence reads TGTGCCAGCAGCCTCCACAATGAGCAGTTCTTC. This translates into CASSLHNEQFF.